This TCR beta chain is from a study of T-cell reconstitution after alpha-beta-depleted transplantation in children. The CDR3 extends over 13 amino acids. V was shortened by 0 bases and J by 12 bases, with 12 bases between the two germline ends. In germline, CDR1 is KGHSH, CDR2 LQKENI. A library of TCRbeta sequences, prepared with unique molecular identifiers, was generated. TCRdb re-derived calls from the PCR reads in MiXCR, one entry per CDR3 protein. The data contain more than 400,000 distinct CDR3 sequences, roughly two fifths of them singletons. Sequenced here: PBMCs, sampled before TCRalphabeta/CD19-depleted stem cell transplant. J is TRBJ2-4 and V is TRBV18; D is undetermined. This sequence was found in a girl aged 2 to 10 with aplastic anemia, due to receive a stem cell transplant. In DNA, the CDR3 is TGTGCCAGCTCACCACCGGATCGGCTAAATCAGTACTTC. It is translated as CASSPPDRLNQYF.